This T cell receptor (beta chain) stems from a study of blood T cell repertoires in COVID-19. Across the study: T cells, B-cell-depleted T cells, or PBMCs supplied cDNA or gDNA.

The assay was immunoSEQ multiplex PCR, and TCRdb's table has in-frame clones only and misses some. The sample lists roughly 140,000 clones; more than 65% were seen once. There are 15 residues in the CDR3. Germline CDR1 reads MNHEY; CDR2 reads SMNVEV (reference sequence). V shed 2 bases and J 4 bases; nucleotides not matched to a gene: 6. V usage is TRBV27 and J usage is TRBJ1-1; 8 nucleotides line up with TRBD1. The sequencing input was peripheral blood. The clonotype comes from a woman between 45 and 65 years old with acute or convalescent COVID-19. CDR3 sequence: CASSLVAGGRTEAFF. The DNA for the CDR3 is TGTGCCAGCAGTTTAGTAGCAGGGGGCCGCACTGAAGCTTTCTTT.